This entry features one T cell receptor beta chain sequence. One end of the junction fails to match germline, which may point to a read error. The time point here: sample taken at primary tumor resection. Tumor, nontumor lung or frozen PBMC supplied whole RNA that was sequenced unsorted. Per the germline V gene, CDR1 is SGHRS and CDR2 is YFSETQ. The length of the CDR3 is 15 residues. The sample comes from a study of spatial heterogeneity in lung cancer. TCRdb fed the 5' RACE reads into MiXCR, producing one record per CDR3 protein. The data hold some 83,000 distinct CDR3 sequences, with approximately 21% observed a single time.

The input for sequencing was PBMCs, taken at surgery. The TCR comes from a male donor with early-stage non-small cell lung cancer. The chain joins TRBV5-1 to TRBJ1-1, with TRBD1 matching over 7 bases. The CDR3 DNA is TGCGCCAGCAGCTTGGACAGGGGAAAGAACGCTGAAGCTTTCTTT. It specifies CASSLDRGKNAEAFF. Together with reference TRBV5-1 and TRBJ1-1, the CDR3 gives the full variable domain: KAGVTQTPRYLIKTRGQQVTLSCSPISGHRSVSWYQQTPGQGLQFLFEYFSETQRNKGNFPGRFSGRQFSNSRSEMNVSTLELGDSALYLCASSLDRGKNAEAFFGQGTRLTVV.